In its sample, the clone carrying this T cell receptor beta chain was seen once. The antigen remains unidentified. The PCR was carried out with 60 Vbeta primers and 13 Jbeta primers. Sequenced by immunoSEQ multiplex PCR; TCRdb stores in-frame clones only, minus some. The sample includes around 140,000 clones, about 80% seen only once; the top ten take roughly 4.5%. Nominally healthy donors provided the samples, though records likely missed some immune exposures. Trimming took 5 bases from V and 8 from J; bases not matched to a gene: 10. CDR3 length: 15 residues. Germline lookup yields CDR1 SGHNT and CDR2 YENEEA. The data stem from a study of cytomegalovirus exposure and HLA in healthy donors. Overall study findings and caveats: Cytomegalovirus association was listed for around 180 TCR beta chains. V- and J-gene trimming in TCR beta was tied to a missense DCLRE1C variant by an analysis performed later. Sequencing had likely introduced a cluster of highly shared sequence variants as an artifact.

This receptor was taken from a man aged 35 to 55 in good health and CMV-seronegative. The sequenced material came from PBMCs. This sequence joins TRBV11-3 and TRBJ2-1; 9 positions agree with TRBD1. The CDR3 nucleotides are TGTGCCAGCAGCCCGACGGGGACAGGGTGGGATGAGCAGTTCTTC. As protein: CASSPTGTGWDEQFF. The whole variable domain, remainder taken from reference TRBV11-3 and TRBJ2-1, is EAGVVQSPRYKIIEKKQPVAFWCNPISGHNTLYWYLQNLGQGPELLIRYENEEAVDDSQLPKDRFSAERLKGVDSTLKIQPAELGDSAVYLCASSPTGTGWDEQFFGPGTRLTVL.